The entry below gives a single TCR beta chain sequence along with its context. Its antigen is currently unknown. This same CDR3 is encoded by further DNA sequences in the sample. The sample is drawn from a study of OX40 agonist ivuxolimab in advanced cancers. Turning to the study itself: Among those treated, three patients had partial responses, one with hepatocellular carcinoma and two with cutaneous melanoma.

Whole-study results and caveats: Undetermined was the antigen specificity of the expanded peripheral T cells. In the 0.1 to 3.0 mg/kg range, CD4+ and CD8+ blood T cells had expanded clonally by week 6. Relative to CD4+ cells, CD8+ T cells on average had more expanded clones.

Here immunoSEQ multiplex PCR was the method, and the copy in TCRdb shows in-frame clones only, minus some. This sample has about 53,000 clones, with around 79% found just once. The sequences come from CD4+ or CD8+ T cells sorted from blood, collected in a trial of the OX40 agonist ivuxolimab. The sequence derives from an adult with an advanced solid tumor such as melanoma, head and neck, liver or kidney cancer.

The CDR3 coding sequence is TGTGCCAGCAGCTTGGGCGTCTCTGGGGCCAACGTCCTGACTTTC. Its translation is CASSLGVSGANVLTF. This rearrangement joins TRBV5-4 to TRBJ2-6; D is uncertain. The length of the CDR3 is 15 residues. Germline loops: CDR1 SGHNT, CDR2 YYREEE (reference sequence). Trimming shortened V by 0 bases and J by 0 bases, and 4 bases separated the two germline ends.